This TCR beta chain was identified during a study of cytomegalovirus exposure and HLA in healthy donors. Study background: Among about 179 million T cells, an earlier analysis found 117 million unique TCR beta sequences. Unique TCRs numbering around 85 million, obtained from HLA-typed donors, made up an early data release. Study-level findings and limits: Previously analyzed data showed that most TCR beta V segments were productive at a frequency of about 87% or about 30%. Analyzed later, most CMV-associated TCR beta chains appeared HLA-restricted.

Vbeta (60) and Jbeta (13) primers were used in the PCR. Only in-frame clones appear in the TCRdb table, and some are missing; sequencing was by immunoSEQ multiplex PCR. The data show under 250,000 clones, with 75% to 85% seen just once and 2.7% held by the top ten. This CDR3 region has 12 residues. Germline CDR1 reads SGDLS; CDR2 reads YYNGEE. V was shortened by 5 bases and J by 2 bases, with 6 bases between the two germline ends. This clone came up a few times. No antigen is known for it. Specimen: PBMCs. The V call is TRBV9, the J call TRBJ2-3, with D uncertain. This sequence was found in a woman between 35 and 50 years old in good health and CMV-seronegative. CDR3 DNA sequence: TGTGCCAGCAGTGACTTCACAGATACGCAGTATTTT. This translates into CASSDFTDTQYF. Complete variable domain (other parts from reference TRBV9 and TRBJ2-3): DSGVTQTPKHLITATGQRVTLRCSPRSGDLSVYWYQQSLDQGLQFLIQYYNGEERAKGNILERFSAQQFPDLHSELNLSSLELGDSALYFCASSDFTDTQYFGPGTRLTVL.